This entry lists 24 T cell receptor beta chains sequenced from one sample in a study of blood T cell repertoires in COVID-19. Clones were sequenced by immunoSEQ multiplex PCR, and TCRdb holds only the in-frame ones, with some missing. This sample has 350,000 to 400,000 clones; around 91% occur once, and the top ten carry about 6.8%. Sequenced material: peripheral blood. All receptors come from a young man with active or convalescent COVID-19.

The chain couples TRBV28 to TRBJ2-5; 8 bases line up with TRBD2. Germline assignment: CDR1 MDHEN and CDR2 SYDVKM. The junction had 7 bases not matched to a gene; V was cut back by 6 bases and J by 1 base. The CDR3 covers 15 residues. The CDR3 region has the DNA TGTGCCAGCAGACCAGCGGGAGCAACCCAAGAGACCCAGTACTTC. It is translated as CASRPAGATQETQYF.

Here the CDR3 reads CASSASLGGENQPQHF. CDR3 DNA sequence: TGTGCCAGCAGTGCCTCTTTGGGAGGGGAAAATCAGCCCCAGCATTTT. V usage is TRBV6-1 and J usage is TRBJ1-5; D is perhaps TRBD1 (5 bases). Trimming removed 4 bases from V and 4 bases from J, with 17 bases in between. The V gene's germline CDR1 is MNHNS and CDR2 SASEGT. The CDR3 loop spans 16 amino acids.

This chain joins TRBV28 and TRBJ1-5, with a possible D match to TRBD1 (5 bases). The CDR3 spans 14 residues. V lost 7 bases, J lost 4 bases, and 14 bases lay in between. Germline CDR1 MDHEN, CDR2 SYDVKM. The CDR3 loop reads CASTLLQVNQPQHF. In DNA, the CDR3 is TGTGCCAGCACCCTTTTACAGGTTAATCAGCCCCAGCATTTT.

The V call is TRBV4-3, the J call TRBJ2-7, with TRBD1 matching 8 bases. Trimming cost V 4 bases and J 2 bases; bases outside gene matches: 4. The CDR3 runs 14 residues. The germline CDR1 and CDR2 sequences are LGHNA and YSLEER. CDR3 protein: CASSLGTGAYEQYF. CDR3 bases: TGCGCCAGCAGCCTAGGGACAGGTGCCTACGAGCAGTACTTC.

This clone was detected only once. The chain uses TRBV4-2 and TRBJ1-6; 10 bases align to TRBD1. V was clipped by 5 bases and J by 4 bases; unmatched bases: 5. The CDR3 runs to 16 residues. Per the germline V gene, CDR1 is LGHNA and CDR2 is YNFKEQ. CDR3 amino acids: CASSTPDRGYNSPLHF. The DNA of the CDR3 is TGTGCCAGCAGCACCCCGGACAGGGGGTATAATTCACCCCTCCACTTT.

This sequence joins TRBV4-3 and TRBJ2-6; D is unclear. The germline V gene has CDR1 LGHNA and CDR2 YSLEER. The CDR3 sequence is 16 residues long. The V gene lost 3 bases and the J gene lost 0 bases, with 9 bases spanning the gap. The CDR3 here is CASSHIKSSGANVLTF. CDR3 bases: TGCGCCAGCAGCCATATCAAGAGCTCTGGGGCCAACGTCCTGACTTTC.

In this sample, this clone turned up once. The V and J genes are TRBV6-5 and TRBJ2-2; a possible D gene is TRBD2 (6 bases). In germline, CDR1 is MNHEY, CDR2 SVGAGI. V was clipped by 7 bases and J by 6 bases, with 12 bases between them. This CDR3 is 13 amino acids long. For the CDR3, the DNA is TGTGCCAGCACAGACCTAGCGCCCGGGGAGCTGTTTTTT. Encoded protein: CASTDLAPGELFF.

V usage is TRBV14 and J usage is TRBJ1-5; TRBD1 is a possible D gene (6 bases). From germline, CDR1 is SGHDN and CDR2 FVKESK. This CDR3 has 16 amino acids. V gave up 1 base and J gave up 2 bases, with 12 bases separating them. The CDR3 DNA reads as TGTGCCAGCAGCCAAGGAAAGGACAGAGGCAATCAGCCCCAGCATTTT. This encodes CASSQGKDRGNQPQHF.

This sequence joins TRBV2 and TRBJ2-5; D gene ambiguous. This CDR3 contains 11 residues. Germline CDR1 is SNHLY and CDR2 is FYNNEI. V was shortened by 5 bases and J by 2 bases, with 3 bases between the two germline ends. The CDR3 loop is CASSRQETQYF. CDR3 bases: TGTGCCAGCAGTCGGCAAGAGACCCAGTACTTC.

The J gene is TRBJ2-4, the V gene TRBV27, with 8 positions matching TRBD1. In germline, CDR1 is MNHEY, CDR2 SMNVEV (reference sequence). The V segment lost 6 bases and the J segment 6 bases; nucleotides outside the gene matches: 10. The CDR3 spans 15 residues. DNA of the CDR3: TGTGCCAGCAGCTACACACCCGGGACAGGAAACATTCAGTACTTC. It encodes CASSYTPGTGNIQYF.

The rearrangement joins TRBV9 to TRBJ2-2, with 15 bases matching TRBD2. Germline trimming cut 6 bases from V and 5 bases from J; bases unmatched to any gene: 8. The CDR3 totals 17 residues. The germline V gene encodes CDR1 SGDLS and CDR2 YYNGEE. CDR3: CASISRGTSGGTGELFF. CDR3 coding DNA: TGTGCCAGCATTTCCAGAGGGACTAGCGGGGGGACCGGGGAGCTGTTTTTT. Full variable domain (missing parts from reference TRBV9 and TRBJ2-2): DSGVTQTPKHLITATGQRVTLRCSPRSGDLSVYWYQQSLDQGLQFLIQYYNGEERAKGNILERFSAQQFPDLHSELNLSSLELGDSALYFCASISRGTSGGTGELFFGEGSRLTVL.

The rearrangement uses TRBV25-1 and TRBJ2-2, with 7 bases aligning to TRBD2. The CDR3 consists of 17 residues. V lost 3 bases and J lost 5; bases outside the gene matches: 12. The germline CDR1 and CDR2 sequences are MGHDK and SYGVNS. Here the CDR3 reads CASSDPAGLMDTGELFF. In nucleotides, the CDR3 is TGTGCCAGCAGTGACCCAGCGGGGCTCATGGATACCGGGGAGCTGTTTTTT.

This clone was seen repeatedly, ten times or more. V and J are TRBV27 and TRBJ1-1, with 11 bases that match TRBD1. Germline-derived CDR1 and CDR2 are MNHEY and SMNVEV (reference sequence). With V trimmed by 3 bases and J by 7 bases, 4 bases remained unmatched. The CDR3 sequence is 14 residues long. CDR3 in DNA: TGTGCCAGCAGTTTCCGGACAGGGGGCAATGAAGCTTTCTTT. Translated, it gives CASSFRTGGNEAFF.

This rearrangement joins TRBV6-6 to TRBJ2-2; no clear D. V was trimmed by 0 bases and J by 10 bases, leaving 9 bases between them. The CDR3 has 13 residues. The germline CDR1 and CDR2 sequences are MNHNY and SVGAGI (reference sequence). This CDR3 is CASSYSTVVELFF. The CDR3 region has the DNA TGTGCCAGCAGTTACTCGACTGTAGTGGAGCTGTTTTTT.

V gene TRBV11-2 combines with J gene TRBJ1-1; D is possibly TRBD1 (6 bases). V was cut by 3 bases and J by 2 bases, with 7 bases left in between. From germline, CDR1 is SGHAT and CDR2 FQNNGV. The CDR3 consists of 13 residues. In nucleotides, the CDR3 is TGTGCCAGCAGCTTGGACAGTAACACTGAAGCTTTCTTT. It yields the protein CASSLDSNTEAFF.

The CDR3 coding sequence is TGTGCCAGCACCGGGCTTGCGGGAGCTAACTATGGCTACACCTTC. This sequence encodes CASTGLAGANYGYTF. V is TRBV28 and J is TRBJ1-2; D gene uncertain. V was cut by 7 bases and J by 0 bases, with 15 bases left in between. The CDR3 consists of 15 residues. The V gene's germline CDR1 is MDHEN and CDR2 SYDVKM.

This clone showed up just once. The V and J genes are TRBV7-2 and TRBJ1-2; D gene unclear. Trimming cost V 2 bases and J 3 bases, with 10 bases left between them. The CDR3 is 14 residues long. The germline CDR1 and CDR2 sequences are SGHTA and FQGNSA. In DNA form, the CDR3 reads TGTGCCAGCAGCTTATCTTCAGGCTACTATGGCTACACCTTC. As protein: CASSLSSGYYGYTF.

The gene calls are TRBV6-2 or TRBV6-3 and TRBJ2-1, with 8 nucleotides matching TRBD1. Germline V gene sequence: CDR1 MNHEY, CDR2 SVGEGT. Trimming took 2 bases from V and 4 from J; bases not matched to a gene: 4. The CDR3 is 15 residues long. The CDR3 here is CASSYQDRVYNEQFF. Here the CDR3 DNA reads TGTGCCAGCAGTTACCAGGACAGGGTATACAATGAGCAGTTCTTC.

The J gene is TRBJ1-1, the V gene TRBV2; D is ambiguous. Between the trimmed V and J ends, which lost 1 base and 1 base, there was a span of 13 bases. The CDR3 spans 16 residues. In germline, CDR1 is SNHLY, CDR2 FYNNEI. The CDR3 bases are TGTGCCAGCAGTGAAGAAGGCAGACGAGGGAACACTGAAGCTTTCTTT. This sequence encodes CASSEEGRRGNTEAFF.

The V call is TRBV4-2, the J call TRBJ1-5, with D maybe TRBD1 (6 bases). Germline CDR1 is LGHNA and CDR2 is YNFKEQ. V lost 0 bases and J 6 bases, leaving 15 bases between the germline ends. CDR3 length equals 16 residues. CDR3 amino acids: CASSQEWGPGIQPQHF. Here the CDR3 DNA reads TGTGCCAGCAGCCAAGAATGGGGGCCGGGGATTCAGCCCCAGCATTTT.

The chain couples TRBV2 to TRBJ2-7; 7 bases match TRBD2. Germline lookup yields CDR1 SNHLY and CDR2 FYNNEI. Trimming cost V 2 bases and J 6 bases; bases outside gene matches: 7. CDR3 length: 14 residues. The DNA for the CDR3 is TGTGCCAGCAGTGAAAAACTAGCGACGGGCGAGCAGTACTTC. Encoded protein: CASSEKLATGEQYF.

The chain joins TRBV18 to TRBJ1-2; D is unclear. CDR1 is KGHSH, CDR2 LQKENI, per germline. The CDR3 extends over 16 amino acids. Trimming took off 2 bases at V and 0 bases at J, with 13 bases between the two ends. The CDR3 spells CASSPTARFANYGYTF. CDR3 DNA: TGTGCCAGCTCACCAACAGCACGGTTCGCTAACTATGGCTACACCTTC.

The chain is built from TRBV5-1 and TRBJ2-2, with TRBD1 as a possible D gene (6 bases). CDR1 SGHRS and CDR2 YFSETQ come from the germline V gene. With 4 bases removed from V and 0 bases from J, the gap between germline ends came to 16 bases. This CDR3 has 17 amino acids. In DNA form, the CDR3 reads TGCGCCAGCAGCCGCCTGGGACACCATTCGAACACCGGGGAGCTGTTTTTT. Its protein is CASSRLGHHSNTGELFF.

The chain combines TRBV5-5 with TRBJ1-5; 9 nucleotides match TRBD1. From germline, CDR1 is SGHKS and CDR2 YYEKEE (reference sequence). The CDR3 runs 15 residues. J gave up 2 bases and V 4 bases, and 4 bases lay outside the gene matches. CDR3 sequence: CASSLTGGGNQPQHF. The CDR3 DNA reads as TGTGCCAGCAGCCTGACAGGGGGAGGCAATCAGCCCCAGCATTTT.